This TCR beta chain was sequenced in a study of blood T cells in healthy people across ages. There were healthy Caucasian individuals from Russia, aged roughly 6 to 100, serving as donors. For the second PCR, which ran for about 7 to 11 cycles, a sample-barcoded 5' primer and a J-beta primer mix were used. A minimum of 2.5 million CDR3-containing paired-end reads was obtained for each sample. A single record per CDR3 protein comes from TCRdb applying MiXCR to the 5' RACE reads. The table lists fewer than 2,000,000 distinct CDR3 sequences, around 40% of them singletons. Remarks on this clonotype: The antigen is undetermined.

Study outcomes and limitations: CMV infection status of these donors was not known.

The sequencing input was blood. The source is a human donor in good health.

CDR3 coding DNA: TGTGCCAGCACTTACACGGCTTCGTCTGGCTACACCTTC. Translated: CASTYTASSGYTF. V usage is TRBV12-3 or TRBV12-4 and J usage is TRBJ1-2; D gene ambiguous. This CDR3 has 13 amino acids. V was trimmed by 7 bases and J by 7 bases, leaving 16 bases between them.